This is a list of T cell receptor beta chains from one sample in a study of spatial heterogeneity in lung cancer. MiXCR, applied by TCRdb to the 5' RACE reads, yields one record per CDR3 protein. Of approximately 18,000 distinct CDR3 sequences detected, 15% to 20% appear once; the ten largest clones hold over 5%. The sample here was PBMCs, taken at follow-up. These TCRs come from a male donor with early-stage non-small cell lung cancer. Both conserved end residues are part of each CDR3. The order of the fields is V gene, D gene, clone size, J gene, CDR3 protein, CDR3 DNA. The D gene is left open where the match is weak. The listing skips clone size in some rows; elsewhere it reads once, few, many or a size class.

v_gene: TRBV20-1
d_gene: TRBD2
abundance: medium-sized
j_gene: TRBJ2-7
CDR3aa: CSAREGGEAYEQYF
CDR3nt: TGCAGTGCTAGAGAGGGGGGGGAAGCCTACGAGCAGTACTTC

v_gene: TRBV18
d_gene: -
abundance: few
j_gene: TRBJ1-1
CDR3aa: CASSPVGENTEAFF
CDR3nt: TGTGCCAGCTCACCCGTGGGCGAGAACACTGAAGCTTTCTTT

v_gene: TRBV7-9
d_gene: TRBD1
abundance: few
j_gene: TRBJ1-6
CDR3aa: CASSLADRGNSPLHF
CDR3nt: TGTGCCAGCAGCTTGGCCGACAGGGGGAATTCACCCCTCCACTTT

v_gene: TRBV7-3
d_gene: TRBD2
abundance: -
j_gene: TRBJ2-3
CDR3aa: CASSPRTSGGADTQYF
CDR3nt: TGTGCCAGCAGCCCTAGGACTAGCGGGGGGGCAGATACGCAGTATTTT

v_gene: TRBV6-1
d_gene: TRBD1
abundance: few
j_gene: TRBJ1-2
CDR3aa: CASTPSANRGLGYTF
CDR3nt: TGTGCCAGCACCCCTTCCGCAAACAGGGGGCTCGGCTACACCTTC

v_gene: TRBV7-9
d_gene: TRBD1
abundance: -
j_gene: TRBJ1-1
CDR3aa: CASYLVTGARTEAFF
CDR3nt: TGTGCCAGCTACTTAGTAACAGGGGCGCGGACTGAAGCTTTCTTT

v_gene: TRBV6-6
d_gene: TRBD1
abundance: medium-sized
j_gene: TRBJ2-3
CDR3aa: CASSYLGQGFTDTQYF
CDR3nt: TGTGCCAGCAGTTACTTGGGACAGGGTTTTACAGATACGCAGTATTTT

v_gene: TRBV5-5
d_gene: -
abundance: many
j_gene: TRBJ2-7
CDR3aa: CASSQQGASYEQYF
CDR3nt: TGTGCCAGCAGCCAACAAGGGGCCTCCTACGAGCAGTACTTC

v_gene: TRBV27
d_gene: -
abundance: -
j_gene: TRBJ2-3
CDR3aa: CASKPNRAGGTDTQYF
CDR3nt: TGTGCCAGCAAGCCCAACAGGGCGGGGGGCACAGATACGCAGTATTTT

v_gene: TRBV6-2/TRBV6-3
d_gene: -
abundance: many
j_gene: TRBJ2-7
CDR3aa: CASSYLTGTYEQYF
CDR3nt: TGTGCCAGCAGTTACCTTACGGGGACCTACGAGCAGTACTTC

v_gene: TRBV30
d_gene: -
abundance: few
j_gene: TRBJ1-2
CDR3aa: CAWSERNYGYTF
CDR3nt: TGTGCCTGGAGTGAGAGGAACTATGGCTACACCTTC

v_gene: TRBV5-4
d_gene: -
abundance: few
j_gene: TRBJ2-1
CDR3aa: CASSLSPDNEQFF
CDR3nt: TGTGCCAGCAGCTTGTCCCCCGACAATGAGCAGTTCTTC

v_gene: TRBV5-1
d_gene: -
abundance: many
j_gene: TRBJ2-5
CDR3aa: CASSLVGREETQYF
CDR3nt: TGCGCCAGCAGCTTGGTTGGCAGGGAAGAGACCCAGTACTTC

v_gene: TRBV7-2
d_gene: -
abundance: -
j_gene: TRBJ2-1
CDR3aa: CASSLLPGYNEQFF
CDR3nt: TGTGCCAGCAGCTTACTACCCGGCTACAATGAGCAGTTCTTC

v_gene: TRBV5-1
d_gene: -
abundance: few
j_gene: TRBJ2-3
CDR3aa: CASSLGGPTDTQYF
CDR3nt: TGCGCCAGCAGCTTGGGCGGACCCACAGATACGCAGTATTTT

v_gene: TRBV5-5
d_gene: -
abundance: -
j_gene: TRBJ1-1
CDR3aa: CVSSSGTGRLGDTEAFF
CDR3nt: TGTGTCAGCAGCTCCGGGACCGGACGTCTGGGGGACACTGAAGCTTTCTTT

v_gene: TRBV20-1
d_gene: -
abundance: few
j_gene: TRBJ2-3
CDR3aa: CSARRVPGRTDTQYF
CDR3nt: TGCAGTGCTAGACGGGTCCCGGGCCGCACAGATACGCAGTATTTT

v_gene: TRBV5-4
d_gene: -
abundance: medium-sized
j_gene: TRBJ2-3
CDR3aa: CASSFLGLRTDTQYF
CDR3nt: TGTGCCAGCAGCTTTCTGGGACTGAGAACAGATACGCAGTATTTT

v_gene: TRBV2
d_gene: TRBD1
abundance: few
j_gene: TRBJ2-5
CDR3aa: CASSNDRAGQTQYF
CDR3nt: TGTGCCAGCAGTAATGACAGGGCCGGACAGACCCAGTACTTC

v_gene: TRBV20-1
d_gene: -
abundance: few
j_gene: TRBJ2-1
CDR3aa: CSAPSEITYNEQFF
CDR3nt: TGCAGTGCCCCATCGGAAATCACCTACAATGAGCAGTTCTTC

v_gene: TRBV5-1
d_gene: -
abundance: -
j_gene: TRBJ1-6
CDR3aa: CASSFQDNSPLHF
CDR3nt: TGCGCCAGCAGCTTTCAGGATAATTCACCCCTCCACTTT

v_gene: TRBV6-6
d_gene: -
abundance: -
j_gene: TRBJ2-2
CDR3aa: CASQTEKNTGELFF
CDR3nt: TGTGCCAGCCAGACAGAGAAAAACACCGGGGAGCTGTTTTTT

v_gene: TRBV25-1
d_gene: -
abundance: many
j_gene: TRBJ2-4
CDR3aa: CASSDLWGPNIQYF
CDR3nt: TGTGCCAGCAGTGATCTCTGGGGCCCAAACATTCAGTACTTC

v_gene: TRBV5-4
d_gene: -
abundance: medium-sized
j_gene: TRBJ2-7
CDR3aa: CASSLRGRSYEQYF
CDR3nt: TGTGCCAGCAGCTTGCGGGGGCGCTCCTACGAGCAGTACTTC

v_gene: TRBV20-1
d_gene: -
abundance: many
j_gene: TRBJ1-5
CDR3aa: CSARDLRGGSNQPQHF
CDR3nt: TGCAGTGCTAGAGATTTAAGAGGGGGTAGCAATCAGCCCCAGCATTTT

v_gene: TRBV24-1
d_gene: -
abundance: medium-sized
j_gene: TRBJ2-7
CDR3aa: CATSVGAGEQYF
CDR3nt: TGTGCCACCAGTGTCGGGGCGGGCGAGCAGTACTTC